A selection of T cell receptor beta chains follows, all from one sample in a study of cytotoxic CD8 clonotypes in ibrutinib-treated CLL. Sequenced by immunoSEQ multiplex PCR; TCRdb stores in-frame clones only, minus some. The data contain roughly 200,000 clones, roughly three quarters of them singletons. The input for sequencing was PBMCs, taken after 12 months of ibrutinib treatment. The source of these receptors is a human donor with chronic lymphocytic leukemia. CDR3s include the opening cysteine and the closing phenylalanine or tryptophan. The order of the fields is clone size, J gene, V gene, D gene, CDR3 DNA, CDR3 protein. The D gene is left open where the match is weak. Some rows have no size entry. The others give once, few or many, or a class for an expanded clone.

NA | TRBJ1-5 | TRBV19 | NA | TGTGCCAGTAGTAGGGACGGCCTCAATCAGCCCCAGCATTTT | CASSRDGLNQPQHF
NA | TRBJ1-5 | TRBV19 | TRBD1 | TGTGCCAGTACCGGGACAGGGGGGGCCAATCAGCCCCAGCATTTT | CASTGTGGANQPQHF
NA | TRBJ1-6 | TRBV6-1 | NA | TGTGCCAGCAGTGATATTGTGGGGAATTCACCCCTCCACTTT | CASSDIVGNSPLHF
NA | TRBJ1-1 | TRBV7-9 | TRBD1 | TGTGCCAGCAGCCTAACCGGGACAGCCAACACTGAAGCTTTCTTT | CASSLTGTANTEAFF
NA | TRBJ2-7 | TRBV29-1 | NA | TGCAGCGTGTCAAAGGGTTTTGGGTCCTACGAGCAGTACTTC | CSVSKGFGSYEQYF
NA | TRBJ1-1 | TRBV29-1 | TRBD1 | TGCAGCGTTGGGGACAGATATAGTGAAGCTTTCTTT | CSVGDRYSEAFF
NA | TRBJ2-5 | TRBV5-1 | TRBD2 | TGCGCCAGCAGCTTGATAGCGGGGAAAGAGACCCAGTACTTC | CASSLIAGKETQYF
NA | TRBJ2-5 | TRBV7-2 | NA | TGTGCCAGCAGCTTAGCGGGGGCGGGTGAGACCCAGTACTTC | CASSLAGAGETQYF
NA | TRBJ1-4 | TRBV4-1 | TRBD1 | TGCGCCAGCAGCCACTCGACAGGGGGTGATGAAAAACTGTTTTTT | CASSHSTGGDEKLFF
NA | TRBJ1-1 | TRBV9 | NA | TGTGCCAGCAGCGTAGTAGGCCGGAACACTGAAGCTTTCTTT | CASSVVGRNTEAFF
few | TRBJ2-1 | TRBV7-2 | NA | TGTGCCAGCAGCTTATCGGCGGGATCCTACAATGAGCAGTTCTTC | CASSLSAGSYNEQFF
NA | TRBJ1-4 | TRBV5-1 | NA | TGCGCCAGCAGCTTACAGACCCCTAATGAAAAACTGTTTTTT | CASSLQTPNEKLFF
NA | TRBJ1-1 | TRBV5-1 | NA | TGCGCCAGCAGCTTGATCTCGGGAAACACTGAAGCTTTCTTT | CASSLISGNTEAFF
NA | TRBJ1-2 | TRBV4-3 | TRBD1 | TGCGCCAGCAGCCAAGATTGGGGGGACAGGGGGACGGAGGGCTACACCTTC | CASSQDWGDRGTEGYTF
NA | TRBJ2-3 | TRBV5-4 | TRBD2 | TGTGCCAGCAGCCCTGCATGGACTAGCGGGGGGGCCGTAGATACGCAGTATTTT | CASSPAWTSGGAVDTQYF
NA | TRBJ2-7 | TRBV5-1 | TRBD1 | TGCGCCAGCAGCTCTACTACGGGACAGGGAGTCTTC | CASSSTTGQGVF
many | TRBJ2-3 | TRBV18 | NA | TGTGCCAGCTCCCCGACAGGGGGAGCGGGAGCAGATACGCAGTATTTT | CASSPTGGAGADTQYF
NA | TRBJ1-5 | TRBV6-5 | NA | TGTGCCAGCAGTCTCCAGAGATATAGCAATCAGCCCCAGCATTTT | CASSLQRYSNQPQHF
once | TRBJ2-7 | TRBV2 | NA | TGTGCCAGCAGTCCCTCCCCGGCCAGCCACGAGCAGTACTTC | CASSPSPASHEQYF
few | TRBJ2-3 | TRBV6-1 | NA | TGTGCCAGCAGTGAAGTGACGGGGGGCTGGCCTGATACGCAGTATTTT | CASSEVTGGWPDTQYF
NA | TRBJ2-7 | TRBV15 | NA | TGTGCCACCAGCAGAGGGGTTACCTACGAGCAGTACTTC | CATSRGVTYEQYF
few | TRBJ2-1 | TRBV2 | NA | TGTGCCAGCAACACGGGGACCTACAATGAGCAGTTCTTC | CASNTGTYNEQFF
few | TRBJ1-2 | TRBV2 | TRBD1 | TGTGCCAGCAGTTCCAGGGGGCCCGGCTACACCTTC | CASSSRGPGYTF
NA | TRBJ2-6 | TRBV5-1 | NA | TGCGCCAGCAGCCCTGGCGGAACTGGGGCCAACGTCCTGACTTTC | CASSPGGTGANVLTF
NA | TRBJ2-7 | TRBV28 | NA | TGTGCCAGCAGTTTATTCCTTTCCAGGGGAACATTGGAGCAGTACTTC | CASSLFLSRGTLEQYF
NA | TRBJ1-2 | TRBV29-1 | NA | TGCAGCGTTGAAGTGGTATTGAGGGGCTACACCTTC | CSVEVVLRGYTF
NA | TRBJ1-2 | TRBV7-9 | NA | TGTGCCAGCAGCCCACAGGGAGGGGAAGGCTATGGCTACACCTTC | CASSPQGGEGYGYTF
once | TRBJ2-3 | TRBV5-1 | TRBD1 | TGCGCCAGCAGCCTGGGGACAGGCAAAGGGGATACGCAGTATTTT | CASSLGTGKGDTQYF
NA | TRBJ2-3 | TRBV6-1 | NA | TGTGCCAGCAGTGGCATTTTCACAGATACGCAGTATTTT | CASSGIFTDTQYF
NA | TRBJ1-2 | TRBV13 | TRBD1 | TGTGCCAGTAGACAGGGGAGCAGGAACTATGGCTACACCTTC | CASRQGSRNYGYTF
NA | TRBJ2-2 | TRBV30 | NA | TGTGCCTGGAGCGAAAATATAAACACCGGGGAGCTGTTTTTT | CAWSENINTGELFF
NA | TRBJ2-5 | TRBV7-2 | TRBD1 | TGTGCCAGCAGCGATTTCCCCGGGACAGGGGGAGGAGGGGGGACCCAGTACTTC | CASSDFPGTGGGGGTQYF
NA | TRBJ2-7 | TRBV27 | NA | TGTGCCAGCAGTTCCTCCGGGGGACCCTACGAGCAGTACTTC | CASSSSGGPYEQYF
NA | TRBJ2-5 | TRBV7-9 | TRBD1 | TGTGCCAGCAGCTTATTCGGACAGGGGCTGATTTCGGAGACCCAGTACTTC | CASSLFGQGLISETQYF
NA | TRBJ2-5 | TRBV29-1 | NA | TGCAGCGTCGACAGGACCGAAGAGACCCAGTACTTC | CSVDRTEETQYF
NA | TRBJ2-7 | TRBV28 | TRBD2 | TGTGCCAGCAGTTTACACAGCGGGAGCCTTTTATCCGAGCAGTACTTC | CASSLHSGSLLSEQYF
NA | TRBJ1-1 | TRBV29-1 | NA | TGCAGCGTTGACGGACCTACCGGCACTGAAGCTTTCTTT | CSVDGPTGTEAFF
NA | TRBJ1-5 | TRBV19 | NA | TGTGCCAGTCGAGGGGGGGGGCAGCCCCAGCATTTT | CASRGGGQPQHF
NA | TRBJ1-2 | TRBV4-3 | NA | TGCGCCAGCTCGATGGCCGCCCCTCGATTCTATGGCTACACCTTC | CASSMAAPRFYGYTF
NA | TRBJ1-1 | TRBV28 | NA | TGTGCCAGCAGGATCGGGCCCGACGCTGAAGCTTTCTTT | CASRIGPDAEAFF
NA | TRBJ1-2 | TRBV7-8 | NA | TGTGCCAGCAGCTTAGTGGGGGGGCCCCTGGGCGGCTACACCTTC | CASSLVGGPLGGYTF
NA | TRBJ1-5 | TRBV4-1 | NA | TGCGCCAGCAGCCAGGGGGGGGCGAGTCGCAATCAGCCCCAGCATTTT | CASSQGGASRNQPQHF
NA | TRBJ2-7 | TRBV4-1 | TRBD2 | TGCGCCAGCAGCCAAGCTAGCGGGAAAGCCTACGAGCAGTACTTC | CASSQASGKAYEQYF
NA | TRBJ1-2 | TRBV15 | NA | TGTGCCACCAGCAGAGGAGACGGCAACTATGGCTACACCTTC | CATSRGDGNYGYTF
NA | TRBJ1-1 | TRBV11-3 | NA | TGTGCCAGCAGCCCAGGAAGGGGCTGGAGCACTGAAGCTTTCTTT | CASSPGRGWSTEAFF
NA | TRBJ2-5 | TRBV7-2 | NA | TGTGCCAGCAGTTTGGGGGGGGCGTTTGAGACCCAGTACTTC | CASSLGGAFETQYF
NA | TRBJ1-1 | TRBV30 | TRBD1 | TGTGCCTGGAGTCACGGGACAGTTAACACTGAAGCTTTCTTT | CAWSHGTVNTEAFF
NA | TRBJ2-7 | TRBV6-5 | NA | TGTGCCAGCACTGGGAACACCTACGAGCAGTACTTC | CASTGNTYEQYF
NA | TRBJ1-1 | TRBV7-3 | NA | TGTGCCAGCAGCTTCGTTGAAGCTTTCTTT | CASSFVEAFF
NA | TRBJ2-1 | TRBV2 | NA | TGTGCCAGCAGTGAAAGGCAGGGCAGGTACAATGAGCAGTTCTTC | CASSERQGRYNEQFF
NA | TRBJ2-7 | TRBV7-2 | TRBD2 | TGTGCCAGCAGTCCCTTCGGACTAGCGGAACTCTCCTACGAGCAGTACTTC | CASSPFGLAELSYEQYF
NA | TRBJ1-2 | TRBV7-3 | NA | TGTGCCAGCAGCTTTAAGGAGCAGGGGATCTATGGCTACACCTTC | CASSFKEQGIYGYTF
NA | TRBJ2-2 | TRBV7-2 | NA | TGTGCCAGCAGCCGAACACAGGCCACCGGGGAGCTGTTTTTT | CASSRTQATGELFF
NA | TRBJ1-1 | TRBV6-5 | TRBD1 | TGTGCCAGCAGTCGATTGGACAGGACTGAAGCTTTCTTT | CASSRLDRTEAFF
NA | TRBJ1-1 | TRBV18 | NA | TGTGCCAGCTCTCCTCCGGGTACTGAAGCTTTCTTT | CASSPPGTEAFF
few | TRBJ1-6 | TRBV6-1 | NA | TGTGCCAGCAGTGAAGGGGTCGGTAGTTCACCCCTCCACTTT | CASSEGVGSSPLHF
NA | TRBJ2-7 | TRBV7-2 | TRBD2 | TGTGCCAGCAGCTTAGCGAATAGCGGGAGGTCTAAACGGGGGGAGCAGTACTTC | CASSLANSGRSKRGEQYF
few | TRBJ1-2 | TRBV7-3 | NA | TGTGCCAGCAGCTCACCGGGACATCCTAAGTGCACCTTC | CASSSPGHPKCTF
many | TRBJ2-5 | TRBV30 | NA | TGTGCCTGGAGTGTACTGTCAGGGTTGGAGACCCAGTACTTC | CAWSVLSGLETQYF